The present T cell receptor (beta chain) was sequenced within a study of OX40 agonist ivuxolimab in advanced cancers. Turning to the study itself: Every 2 weeks, ivuxolimab was infused into the patients intravenously at between 0.01 and 10 mg/kg. Partial response was recorded in three patients: one hepatocellular carcinoma and two cutaneous melanoma cases. Study-level points and caveats: More expanded clones were found, on average, in CD8+ than in CD4+ T cells.

Points on this clone: As yet, its antigen is unknown.

Peripheral blood came from all dose cohorts at three timepoints. The CDR3 has 14 residues. Germline lookup yields CDR1 SNHLY and CDR2 FYNNEI. The V segment lost 6 bases and the J segment 5 bases; nucleotides outside the gene matches: 9. The table came from immunoSEQ multiplex PCR; TCRdb's copy has only in-frame clones and leaves some out. The table shows more than 50,000 clones, with approximately 86% occurring only once. This clonotype was sampled from an adult with an advanced solid tumor such as melanoma, head and neck, liver or kidney cancer. This specimen was CD4+ or CD8+ T cells sorted from blood, taken in a trial of the OX40 agonist ivuxolimab. The chain links TRBV2 to TRBJ2-7, with TRBD1 matching over 8 bases. DNA for the CDR3: TGTGCCAGCAGGCAGGGGGCTGCGGGTGACGAGCAGTACTTC. It yields the protein CASRQGAAGDEQYF. Together with reference TRBV2 and TRBJ2-7, the CDR3 gives the full variable domain: EPEVTQTPSHQVTQMGQEVILRCVPISNHLYFYWYRQILGQKVEFLVSFYNNEISEKSEIFDDQFSVERPDGSNFTLKIRSTKLEDSAMYFCASRQGAAGDEQYFGPGTRLTVT.